Each of the 8 T cell receptor beta chains below was sequenced from the same sample in a study of Graves' ophthalmopathy and Graves' hyperthyroidism. RNA transcripts were the source from which TCR beta CDR3 regions were amplified. RT-PCR in the first round used HTBI primers; a second-round multiplex PCR followed. TCRdb recomputed calls from the multiplex PCR reads with MiXCR, one row per CDR3 protein. In the table there are around 1.1 million distinct CDR3 sequences, less than 45% of which are singletons. Specimen: peripheral blood or thyroid tissue (not recorded which). These receptors were obtained from an adult man with Graves' hyperthyroidism.

Here the CDR3 DNA reads TGTGCCAGCAGCCGGGGACAGGGCCGCACCGGGGGAGAGCAGTACTTC. Translating gives CASSRGQGRTGGEQYF. V usage is TRBV7-9 and J usage is TRBJ2-7; 9 bases align to TRBD1. This CDR3 is built from 16 residues. Germline CDR1 SEHNR, CDR2 FQNEAQ (reference sequence). The ends lost 5 bases at V and 7 bases at J; junction bases unmatched: 15.

CDR3 nucleotides: TGCAGCGGTGGGAGGACTGAAGCTTTCTTT. Translation: CSGGRTEAFF. V gene TRBV29-1 combines with J gene TRBJ1-1; D is ambiguous. Trimming stripped 7 bases from V and 5 bases from J, with 8 bases between. The CDR3 has 10 residues. Germline V gives CDR1 SQVTM, CDR2 ANQGSEA.

The J gene is TRBJ2-5, the V gene TRBV19; 15 bases map to TRBD2. Germline V gene sequence: CDR1 LNHDA, CDR2 SQIVND (reference sequence). CDR3 length: 19 amino acids. Germline trimming cut 5 bases from V and 2 bases from J; bases unmatched to any gene: 12. The CDR3 reads CASSAVPGLAGGQQETQYF. In DNA form, the CDR3 reads TGTGCCAGTAGTGCGGTCCCGGGACTAGCGGGGGGACAACAAGAGACCCAGTACTTC.

V usage is TRBV10-3 and J usage is TRBJ1-6; TRBD1 matches at 8 bases. V shed 5 bases and J 15 bases; nucleotides not matched to a gene: 6. Looked up from germline, CDR1 is ENHRY and CDR2 is SYGVKD. This CDR3 region has 12 residues. The CDR3 spells CAISPGGTHLHF. The DNA of the CDR3 is TGTGCCATCAGTCCAGGGGGCACTCACCTCCACTTT.

Concerning this clonotype itself: The DNA is omitted, as the CDR3 cannot be located on it reliably, and the CDR3 follows TCRdb's listing. This chain connects TRBV11-2 to TRBJ1-1. Germline loops: CDR1 SGHAT, CDR2 FQNNGV. Counting both end residues, the CDR3 totals 15 amino acids. The CDR3 loop is CASSFFLEKNTEAFF.

This clonotype showed up many times. The chain combines TRBV4-3 with TRBJ1-5; D is unclear. The length of the CDR3 is 14 residues. Trimming cost V 2 bases and J 6 bases, with 11 bases left between them. Germline lookup yields CDR1 LGHNA and CDR2 YSLEER. CDR3 in amino acids: CASSQTDGSQPQHF. CDR3 bases: TGCGCCAGCAGCCAAACCGACGGAAGTCAGCCCCAGCATTTT.

V is TRBV20-1 and J is TRBJ2-7; TRBD2 agrees at 13 bases. Looked up from germline, CDR1 is DFQATT and CDR2 is SNEGSKA (reference sequence). The CDR3 is 13 amino acids. In DNA, the CDR3 is TGCAGCTCGGGACTAGCGGGAAACTACGAGCAGTACTTC. It encodes CSSGLAGNYEQYF.

This clonotype was observed at least ten times. V usage is TRBV19 and J usage is TRBJ1-3; D possibly corresponds to TRBD1 (5 bases). The CDR3 is 16 residues long. Deletions cut 11 bases from V and 7 bases from J, with 27 bases between. In germline, CDR1 is LNHDA, CDR2 SQIVND (reference sequence). The CDR3 sequence: CASMDRRGSFGNTIYF. The CDR3 DNA follows: TGTGCCTCCATGGACCGGCGGGGGAGCTTTGGGAACACCATATATTTT.